This T cell receptor beta chain is from a study of T cell changes during pregnancy in multiple sclerosis. Method: immunoSEQ multiplex PCR; TCRdb's copy keeps in-frame clones and lacks some. The sample lists roughly 100,000 clones; roughly nine tenths were seen once. V shed 6 bases and J shed 0 bases, with 11 bases lying between them. Germline CDR1 reads PRHDT; CDR2 reads FYEKMQ (reference sequence). The CDR3 length is 14 residues. The sample here was peripheral blood, taken before pregnancy. The rearrangement joins TRBV13 to TRBJ1-1, with no clear D. The source is a female donor with multiple sclerosis, enrolled in a pregnancy study. The CDR3 DNA sequence: TGTGCCAGCAGGAACAGAGCCATGAACACTGAAGCTTTCTTT. This gives the protein CASRNRAMNTEAFF.